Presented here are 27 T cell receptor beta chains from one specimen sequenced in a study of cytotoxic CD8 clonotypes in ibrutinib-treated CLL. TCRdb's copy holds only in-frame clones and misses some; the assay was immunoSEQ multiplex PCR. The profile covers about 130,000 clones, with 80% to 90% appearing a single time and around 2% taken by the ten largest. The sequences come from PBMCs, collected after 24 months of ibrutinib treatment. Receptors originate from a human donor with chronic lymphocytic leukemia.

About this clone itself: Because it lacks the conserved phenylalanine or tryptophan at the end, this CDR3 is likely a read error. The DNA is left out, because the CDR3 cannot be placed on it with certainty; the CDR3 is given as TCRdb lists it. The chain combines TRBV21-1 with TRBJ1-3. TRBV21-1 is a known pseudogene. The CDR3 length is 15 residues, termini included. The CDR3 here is CASSKARLVPSGSKN.

The CDR3 reads CASSRIWGGSTDTQYF. CDR3 bases: TGTGCCAGCAGCCGAATCTGGGGGGGGAGCACAGATACGCAGTATTTT. This chain links TRBV7-2 with TRBJ2-3; 7 bases match TRBD2. J was trimmed by 0 bases and V by 5 bases; bases with no gene match: 8. Germline loops: CDR1 SGHTA, CDR2 FQGNSA. The CDR3 covers 16 residues.

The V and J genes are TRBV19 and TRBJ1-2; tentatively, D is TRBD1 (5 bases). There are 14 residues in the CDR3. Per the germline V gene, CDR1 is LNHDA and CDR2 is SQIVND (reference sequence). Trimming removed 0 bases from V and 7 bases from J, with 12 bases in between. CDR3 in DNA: TGTGCCAGTAGTATAGAGTCAGGGACTGGTGGCTACACCTTC. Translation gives CASSIESGTGGYTF.

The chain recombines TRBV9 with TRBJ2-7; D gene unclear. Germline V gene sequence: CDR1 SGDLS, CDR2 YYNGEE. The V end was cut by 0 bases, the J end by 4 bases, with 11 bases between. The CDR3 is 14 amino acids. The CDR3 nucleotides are TGTGCCAGCAGCGTAGACGTCACCCCTTACGAGCAGTACTTC. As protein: CASSVDVTPYEQYF. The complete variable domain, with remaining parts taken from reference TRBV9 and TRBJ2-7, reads DSGVTQTPKHLITATGQRVTLRCSPRSGDLSVYWYQQSLDQGLQFLIQYYNGEERAKGNILERFSAQQFPDLHSELNLSSLELGDSALYFCASSVDVTPYEQYFGPGTRLTVT.

The CDR3 region is CATEGGTDTQYF. For the CDR3, the DNA is TGTGCCACCGAGGGGGGCACAGATACGCAGTATTTT. V and J are TRBV6-5 and TRBJ2-3; possible D gene TRBD1, 6 bases. The CDR3 totals 12 residues. CDR1 is MNHEY, CDR2 SVGAGI, per germline. V was shortened by 10 bases and J by 1 base, with 9 bases between the two germline ends.

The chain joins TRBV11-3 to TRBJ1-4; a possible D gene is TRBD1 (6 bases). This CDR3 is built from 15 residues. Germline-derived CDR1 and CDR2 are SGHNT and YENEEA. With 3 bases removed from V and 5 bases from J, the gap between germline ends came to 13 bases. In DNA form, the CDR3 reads TGTGCCAGCAGCTTCCACAGGGCGCTCAATGAAAAACTGTTTTTT. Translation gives CASSFHRALNEKLFF.

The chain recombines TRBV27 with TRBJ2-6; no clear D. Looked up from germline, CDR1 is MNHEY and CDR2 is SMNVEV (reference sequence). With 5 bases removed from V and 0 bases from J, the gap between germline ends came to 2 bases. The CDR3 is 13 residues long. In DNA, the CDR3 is TGTGCCAGCAGTGCCTCTGGGGCCAACGTCCTGACTTTC. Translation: CASSASGANVLTF.

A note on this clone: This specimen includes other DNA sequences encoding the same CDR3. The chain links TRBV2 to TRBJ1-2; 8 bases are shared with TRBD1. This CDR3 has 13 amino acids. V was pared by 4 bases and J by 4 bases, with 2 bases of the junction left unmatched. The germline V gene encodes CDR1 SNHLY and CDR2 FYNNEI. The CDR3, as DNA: TGTGCCAGCAGTGTTACAGGGGGCTATGGCTACACCTTC. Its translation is CASSVTGGYGYTF.

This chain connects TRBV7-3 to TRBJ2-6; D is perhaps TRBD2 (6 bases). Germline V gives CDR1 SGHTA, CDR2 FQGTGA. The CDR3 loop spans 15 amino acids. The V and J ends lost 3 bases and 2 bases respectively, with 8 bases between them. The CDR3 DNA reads TGTGCCAGCAGCTTGGGAGGAGCTGGGGCCAACGTCCTGACTTTC. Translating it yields CASSLGGAGANVLTF.

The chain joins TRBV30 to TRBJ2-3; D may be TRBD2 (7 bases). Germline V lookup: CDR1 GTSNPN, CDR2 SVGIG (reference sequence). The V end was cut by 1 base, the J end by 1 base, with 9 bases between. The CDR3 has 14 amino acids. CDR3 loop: CAWSGGGRTDTQYF. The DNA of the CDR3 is TGTGCCTGGAGTGGCGGGGGCCGCACAGATACGCAGTATTTT.

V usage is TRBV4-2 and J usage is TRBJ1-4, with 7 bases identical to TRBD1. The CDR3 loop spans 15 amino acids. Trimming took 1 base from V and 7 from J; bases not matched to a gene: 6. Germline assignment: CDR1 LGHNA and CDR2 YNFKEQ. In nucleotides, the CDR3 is TGTGCCAGCAGCCAAGGGGTACAGGGGAGTGAAAAACTGTTTTTT. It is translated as CASSQGVQGSEKLFF.

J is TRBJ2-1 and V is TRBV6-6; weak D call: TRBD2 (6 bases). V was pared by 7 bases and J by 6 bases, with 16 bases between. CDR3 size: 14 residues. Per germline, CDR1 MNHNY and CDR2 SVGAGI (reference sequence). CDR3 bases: TGTGCCAGCAACCTCCTAGCGAGTAGCAATGAGCAGTTCTTC. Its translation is CASNLLASSNEQFF.

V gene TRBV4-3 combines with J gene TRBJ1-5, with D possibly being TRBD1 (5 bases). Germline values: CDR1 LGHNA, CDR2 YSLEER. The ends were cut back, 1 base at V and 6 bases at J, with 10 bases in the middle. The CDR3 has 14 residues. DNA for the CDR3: TGCGCCAGCAGCCAAGCCTCCCAGGGTCAGCCCCAGCATTTT. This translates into CASSQASQGQPQHF.

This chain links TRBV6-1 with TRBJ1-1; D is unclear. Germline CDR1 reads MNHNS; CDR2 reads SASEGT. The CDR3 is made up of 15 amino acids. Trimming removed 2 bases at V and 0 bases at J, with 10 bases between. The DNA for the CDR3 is TGTGCCAGCAGTGAAACAACCGCGATGAACACTGAAGCTTTCTTT. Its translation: CASSETTAMNTEAFF.

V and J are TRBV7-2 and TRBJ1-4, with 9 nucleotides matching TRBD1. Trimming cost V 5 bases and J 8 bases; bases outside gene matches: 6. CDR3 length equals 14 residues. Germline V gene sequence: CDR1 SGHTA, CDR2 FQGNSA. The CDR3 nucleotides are TGTGCCAGCAGCATTGACAGGGGGAAGGAAAAACTGTTTTTT. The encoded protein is CASSIDRGKEKLFF.

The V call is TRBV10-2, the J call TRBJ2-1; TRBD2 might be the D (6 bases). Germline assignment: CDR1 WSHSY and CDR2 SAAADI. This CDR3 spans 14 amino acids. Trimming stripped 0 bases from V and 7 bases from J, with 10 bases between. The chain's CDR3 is CASSESTRGNEQFF. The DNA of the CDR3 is TGCGCCAGCAGTGAGTCGACTCGGGGGAATGAGCAGTTCTTC.

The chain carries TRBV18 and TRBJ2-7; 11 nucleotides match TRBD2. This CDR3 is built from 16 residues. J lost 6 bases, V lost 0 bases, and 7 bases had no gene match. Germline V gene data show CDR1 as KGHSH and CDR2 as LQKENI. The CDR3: CASSPPGLAGGREQYF. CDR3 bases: TGTGCCAGCTCACCACCGGGGCTAGCGGGGGGACGCGAGCAGTACTTC.

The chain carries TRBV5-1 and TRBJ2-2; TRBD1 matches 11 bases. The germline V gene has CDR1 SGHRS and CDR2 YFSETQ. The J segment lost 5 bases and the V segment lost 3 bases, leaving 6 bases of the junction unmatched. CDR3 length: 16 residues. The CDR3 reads CASSSPGQGETGELFF. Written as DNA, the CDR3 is TGCGCCAGCAGCTCACCGGGACAGGGGGAAACCGGGGAGCTGTTTTTT.

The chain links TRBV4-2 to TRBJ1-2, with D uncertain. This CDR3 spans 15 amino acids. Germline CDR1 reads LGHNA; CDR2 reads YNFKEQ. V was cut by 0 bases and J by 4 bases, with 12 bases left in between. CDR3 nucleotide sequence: TGTGCCAGCAGCCAAGATATTGGAAGCTTCTATGGCTACACCTTC. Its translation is CASSQDIGSFYGYTF.

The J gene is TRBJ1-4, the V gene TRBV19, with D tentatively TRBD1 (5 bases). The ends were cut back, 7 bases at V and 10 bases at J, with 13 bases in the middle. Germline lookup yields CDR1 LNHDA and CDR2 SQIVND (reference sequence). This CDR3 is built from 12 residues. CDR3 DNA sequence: TGTGCCAGTAATTCGGGGCTAGGAAAACTGTTTTTT. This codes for CASNSGLGKLFF. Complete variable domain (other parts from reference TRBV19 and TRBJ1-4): DGGITQSPKYLFRKEGQNVTLSCEQNLNHDAMYWYRQDPGQGLRLIYYSQIVNDFQKGDIAEGYSVSREKKESFPLTVTSAQKNPTAFYLCASNSGLGKLFFGSGTQLSVL.

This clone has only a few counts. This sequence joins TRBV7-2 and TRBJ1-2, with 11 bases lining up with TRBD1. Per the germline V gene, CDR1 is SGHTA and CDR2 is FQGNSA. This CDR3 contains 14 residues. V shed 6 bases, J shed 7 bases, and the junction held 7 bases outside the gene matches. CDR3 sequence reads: CASSKDRGQGGYTF. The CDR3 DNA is TGTGCCAGCAGTAAGGACAGGGGGCAGGGTGGCTACACCTTC.

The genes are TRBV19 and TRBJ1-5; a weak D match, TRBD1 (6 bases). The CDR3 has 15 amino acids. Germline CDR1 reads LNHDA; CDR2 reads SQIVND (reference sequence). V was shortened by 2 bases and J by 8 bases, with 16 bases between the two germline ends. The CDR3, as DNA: TGTGCCAGTAGTATACCCTCGACAGGAAGGGAGCCCCAGCATTTT. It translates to CASSIPSTGREPQHF. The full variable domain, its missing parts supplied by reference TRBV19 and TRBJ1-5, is DGGITQSPKYLFRKEGQNVTLSCEQNLNHDAMYWYRQDPGQGLRLIYYSQIVNDFQKGDIAEGYSVSREKKESFPLTVTSAQKNPTAFYLCASSIPSTGREPQHFGDGTRLSIL.

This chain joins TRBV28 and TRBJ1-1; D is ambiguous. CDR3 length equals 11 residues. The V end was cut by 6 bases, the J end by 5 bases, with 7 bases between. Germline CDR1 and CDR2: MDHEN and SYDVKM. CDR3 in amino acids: CASSPGTEAFF. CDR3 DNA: TGTGCCAGCAGCCCGGGAACTGAAGCTTTCTTT.

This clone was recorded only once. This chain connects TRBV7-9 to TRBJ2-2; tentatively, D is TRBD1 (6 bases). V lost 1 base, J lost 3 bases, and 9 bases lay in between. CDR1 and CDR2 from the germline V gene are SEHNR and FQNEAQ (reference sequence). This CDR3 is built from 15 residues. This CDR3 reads CASSLVGGYTGELFF. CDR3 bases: TGTGCCAGCAGCTTAGTTGGGGGCTACACCGGGGAGCTGTTTTTT.

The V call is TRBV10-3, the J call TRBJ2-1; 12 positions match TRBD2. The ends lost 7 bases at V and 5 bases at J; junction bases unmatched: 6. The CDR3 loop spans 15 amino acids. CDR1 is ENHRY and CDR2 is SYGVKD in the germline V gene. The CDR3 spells CAIKSGLAGHNEQFF. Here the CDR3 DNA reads TGTGCCATCAAATCGGGACTAGCGGGCCACAATGAGCAGTTCTTC.

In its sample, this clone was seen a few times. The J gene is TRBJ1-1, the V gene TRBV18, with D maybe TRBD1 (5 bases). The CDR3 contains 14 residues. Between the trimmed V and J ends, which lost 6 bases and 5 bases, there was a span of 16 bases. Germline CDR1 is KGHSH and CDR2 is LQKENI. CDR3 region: CASSPSQSGTEAFF. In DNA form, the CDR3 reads TGTGCCAGCTCCCCCTCCCAGTCAGGGACTGAAGCTTTCTTT.

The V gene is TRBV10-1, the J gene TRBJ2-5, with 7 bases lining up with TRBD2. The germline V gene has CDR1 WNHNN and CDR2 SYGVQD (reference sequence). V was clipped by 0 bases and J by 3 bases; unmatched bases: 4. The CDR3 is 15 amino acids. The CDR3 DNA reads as TGCGCCAGCAGTGAGTCGTGGGGGGGGAAAGAGACCCAGTACTTC. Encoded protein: CASSESWGGKETQYF.